This T cell receptor (beta chain) was profiled in a study of blood T cells in healthy people across ages. It was with a sample-barcoded 5' primer and a J-beta primer mix that a second PCR of roughly 6 to 12 cycles was run. MiXCR was run by TCRdb on the 5' RACE reads, yielding one entry per CDR3 protein. The sample carries around 1,000,000 distinct CDR3 sequences, approximately 25% recorded once. In germline, CDR1 is MNHEY, CDR2 SVGAGI. This CDR3 spans 11 amino acids. The data also belong to a second study, concerning T cells of mothers and their children. That report adds: There were no persistent microchimeric T cell clones detected.

The rearrangement links TRBV6-5 to TRBJ2-5; no clear D gene. The J call is uncertain, as TRBJ2-1 better fits the DNA end. This receptor was obtained from a girl under 10 years old in good health. The sample consisted of blood. CDR3 in amino acids: CASSYGFRQFF. In nucleotides, the CDR3 is TGTGCCAGCAGTTACGGGTTTAGGCAGTTCTTC.